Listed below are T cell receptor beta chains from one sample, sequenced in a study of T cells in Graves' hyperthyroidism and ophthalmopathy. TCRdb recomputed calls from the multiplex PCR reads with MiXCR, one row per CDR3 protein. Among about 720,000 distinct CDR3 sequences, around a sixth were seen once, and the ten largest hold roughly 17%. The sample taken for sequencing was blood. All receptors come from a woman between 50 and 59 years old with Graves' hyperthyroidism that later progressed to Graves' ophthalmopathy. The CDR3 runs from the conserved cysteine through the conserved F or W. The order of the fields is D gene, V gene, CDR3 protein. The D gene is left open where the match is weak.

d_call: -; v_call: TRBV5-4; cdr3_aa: CASSLALGAGGETQYF
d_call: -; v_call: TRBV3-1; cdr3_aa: CASSQRTGVSNQPQHF
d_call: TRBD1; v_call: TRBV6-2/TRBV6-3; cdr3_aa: CASSLGLGFGTGPLTLGGEQFF
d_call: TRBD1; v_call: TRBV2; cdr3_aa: CASKTDRDRPNQPQHF
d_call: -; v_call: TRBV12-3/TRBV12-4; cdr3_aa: CASSPDLGRIYNEQFF
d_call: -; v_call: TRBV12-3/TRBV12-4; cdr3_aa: CASSFPGGNTIYF
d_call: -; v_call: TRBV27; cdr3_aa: CASRSWDYGYTF
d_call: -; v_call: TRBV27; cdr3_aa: CASTVGSGVGNEQFF
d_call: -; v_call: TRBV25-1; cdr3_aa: CASSARKILADTQYF
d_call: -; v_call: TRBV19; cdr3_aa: CASSIGQINGYTF
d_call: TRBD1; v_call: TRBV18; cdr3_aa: CASPGQGNTEAFF
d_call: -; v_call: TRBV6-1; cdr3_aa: CASKTQDYYQETQYF
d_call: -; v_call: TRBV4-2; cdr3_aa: CASSQVLSGGNSPLHF
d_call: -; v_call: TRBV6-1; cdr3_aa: CASSKAREAFF
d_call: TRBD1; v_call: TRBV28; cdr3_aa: CASNLPGQEPPRGYTF
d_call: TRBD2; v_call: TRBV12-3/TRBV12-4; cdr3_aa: CASSLRGAAGGMETQYF
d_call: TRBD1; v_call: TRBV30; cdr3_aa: CAWSVPTGILTNEKLFF
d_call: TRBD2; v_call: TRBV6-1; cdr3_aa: CAPDRGGWGDTQYF
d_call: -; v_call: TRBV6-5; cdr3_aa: CASSYSPREGQPQHF
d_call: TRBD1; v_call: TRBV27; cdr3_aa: CASKGVTGGRNEQFF
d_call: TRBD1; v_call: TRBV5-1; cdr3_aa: CASSKRQGTDVDTQYF
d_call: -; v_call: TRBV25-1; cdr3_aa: CASSRDLPSSYNEQFF
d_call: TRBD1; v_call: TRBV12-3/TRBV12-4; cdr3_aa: CASSRTGGYTGELFF
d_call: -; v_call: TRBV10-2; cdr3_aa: CASSDWGASYGYTF
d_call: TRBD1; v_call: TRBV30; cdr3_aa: CAWSVPRTGQGTTEAFF